This entry is about one TCR beta chain. Antigen specificity is unknown. This specimen belongs to a study of T cells in Graves' hyperthyroidism and ophthalmopathy. Study findings and constraints: The model identified upcoming ophthalmopathy a median approximately six months ahead of onset. Most thyroid clonotypes expanded above 0.001 appeared in blood too.

Each diagnosis drew on symptoms, thyroxine, TRAb, thyroid ultrasound and orbital computed tomography findings. Authors of the study amplified TCR beta CDR3 regions from RNA transcripts. With the HTBI primer set, the TCR CDR3 went through a first round of RT-PCR. Each CDR3 protein is one row after TCRdb ran MiXCR on the multiplex PCR reads. The sample includes about 380,000 distinct CDR3 sequences, 13% to 15% seen only once; the top ten take about 20%. The sequenced sample consisted of blood. The clonotype was recovered from a woman in her thirties with Graves' ophthalmopathy.

The CDR3 here is CASKAGSQPQHF. For the CDR3, the DNA is TGTGCCAGCAAGGCGGGTTCTCAGCCCCAGCATTTT. V and J are TRBV18 and TRBJ1-5; unclear D gene. This CDR3 spans 12 amino acids. Looked up from germline, CDR1 is KGHSH and CDR2 is LQKENI. V lost 8 bases and J lost 6, with 11 bases in between.